The 20 T cell receptor beta chains below come from one sample, sequenced in a study of T cell changes during pregnancy in multiple sclerosis. Assay: immunoSEQ multiplex PCR; the TCRdb copy retains only in-frame clones and omits some. The sample yields approximately 69,000 clones, roughly 90% seen once. The sample in question was CD4+ T cells from peripheral blood mononuclear cells, obtained in the third trimester of pregnancy. The source of these receptors is a female donor in good health, enrolled as a control in a pregnancy study.

The V and J genes are TRBV5-1 and TRBJ2-5; 14 bases fit TRBD2. The CDR3 has 15 residues. Unmatched junction bases numbered 4, after V lost 4 bases and J lost 5 bases. Looked up from germline, CDR1 is SGHRS and CDR2 is YFSETQ. CDR3 amino acids: CASSTGLAGDETQYF. The CDR3 DNA is TGCGCCAGCAGCACGGGACTAGCGGGGGATGAGACCCAGTACTTC.

The V call is TRBV14, the J call TRBJ2-3; D unclear. CDR3 size: 13 residues. Germline values: CDR1 SGHDN, CDR2 FVKESK. V lost 1 base and J lost 3, with 5 bases in between. The CDR3 region has the DNA TGTGCCAGCAGCCAAGTTAGAACAGATACGCAGTATTTT. The encoded protein is CASSQVRTDTQYF.

The chain joins TRBV30 to TRBJ1-2; D is undetermined. The CDR3 has 12 amino acids. CDR1 is GTSNPN and CDR2 is SVGIG in the germline V gene (reference sequence). The ends were cut back, 1 base at V and 8 bases at J, with 11 bases in the middle. CDR3 sequence: CAWSEISGGYTF. The CDR3 nucleotides are TGTGCCTGGAGTGAAATTTCAGGCGGCTACACCTTC.

The V call is TRBV6-5, the J call TRBJ2-1; the D gene is possibly TRBD2 (6 bases). Germline assignment: CDR1 MNHEY and CDR2 SVGAGI. The CDR3 consists of 15 residues. V lost 6 bases, J lost 3 bases, and 15 bases lay in between. CDR3 nucleotide sequence: TGTGCCAGCAGGAAAGGTGGGGGGATCTACAATGAGCAGTTCTTC. Residues: CASRKGGGIYNEQFF.

This sequence joins TRBV7-2 and TRBJ1-2, with 7 bases identical to TRBD1. The CDR3 extends over 14 amino acids. Losses at the gene ends were 0 bases for V and 7 bases for J; bases not matched to a gene: 5. CDR1 and CDR2 from the germline V gene are SGHTA and FQGNSA. CDR3 DNA: TGTGCCAGCAGCTTAGCTGGCCCAGGGGGTGGCTACACCTTC. It yields the protein CASSLAGPGGGYTF.

The V and J genes are TRBV7-2 and TRBJ2-5, with 8 bases that match TRBD2. After removal of 5 bases from V and 4 bases from J, the junction contained 3 bases not matched to a gene. The CDR3 totals 13 residues. Germline loops: CDR1 SGHTA, CDR2 FQGNSA. Written as DNA, the CDR3 is TGTGCCAGCAGCCCTGGACTAGCAGAGACCCAGTACTTC. It specifies CASSPGLAETQYF.

The chain couples TRBV6-6 to TRBJ2-7; possibly TRBD1 for D (6 bases). The ends were cut back, 2 bases at V and 3 bases at J, with 8 bases in the middle. In germline, CDR1 is MNHNY, CDR2 SVGAGI (reference sequence). This CDR3 has 13 amino acids. The CDR3 sequence: CASSYGGDYEQYF. The DNA of the CDR3 is TGTGCCAGCAGTTACGGGGGCGACTACGAGCAGTACTTC.

This clone occurred a few times. V gene TRBV7-9 combines with J gene TRBJ1-5, with D perhaps TRBD1 (6 bases). V was trimmed by 1 base and J by 5 bases, leaving 15 bases between them. Germline V gene data show CDR1 as SEHNR and CDR2 as FQNEAQ (reference sequence). The length of the CDR3 is 16 residues. CDR3 sequence reads: CASSLVAPTGDQPQHF. In DNA form, the CDR3 reads TGTGCCAGCAGCTTAGTCGCCCCGACAGGCGATCAGCCCCAGCATTTT.

The CDR3 is CASSWRAGGETQYF. In DNA form, the CDR3 reads TGTGCCAGCAGTTGGCGGGCGGGGGGAGAGACCCAGTACTTC. The gene calls are TRBV7-6 and TRBJ2-5, with TRBD2 matching 8 bases. This CDR3 is built from 14 residues. V was pared by 6 bases and J by 4 bases, with 7 bases of the junction left unmatched. Germline assignment: CDR1 SGHVS and CDR2 FNYEAQ.

J is TRBJ2-1 and V is TRBV2, with D perhaps TRBD2 (6 bases). V was pared by 4 bases and J by 5 bases, with 15 bases between. The CDR3 totals 15 residues. Germline values: CDR1 SNHLY, CDR2 FYNNEI. CDR3 amino acids: CASSASEGGDNEQFF. The CDR3 coding sequence is TGTGCCAGCAGTGCCTCGGAGGGAGGAGACAATGAGCAGTTCTTC.

The CDR3 sequence is CASSPRGPAEAFF. Written as DNA, the CDR3 is TGTGCCAGCAGTCCAAGGGGTCCGGCTGAAGCTTTCTTT. The chain joins TRBV7-9 to TRBJ1-1; the D gene is possibly TRBD1 (5 bases). V lost 6 bases and J 6 bases, leaving 14 bases between the germline ends. The CDR3 is 13 amino acids. Per the germline V gene, CDR1 is SEHNR and CDR2 is FQNEAQ (reference sequence).

The rearrangement joins TRBV2 to TRBJ2-1; no definite D call. This CDR3 region has 13 residues. Trimming stripped 6 bases from V and 2 bases from J, with 8 bases between. Germline CDR1 and CDR2: SNHLY and FYNNEI. The CDR3 nucleotides read TGTGCCAGCAGCGGTAGTCCCTACAATGAGCAGTTCTTC. It translates to CASSGSPYNEQFF. The whole variable domain, remainder taken from reference TRBV2 and TRBJ2-1, is EPEVTQTPSHQVTQMGQEVILRCVPISNHLYFYWYRQILGQKVEFLVSFYNNEISEKSEIFDDQFSVERPDGSNFTLKIRSTKLEDSAMYFCASSGSPYNEQFFGPGTRLTVL.

J is TRBJ2-6 and V is TRBV5-1; 12 nucleotides agree with TRBD1. Germline assignment: CDR1 SGHRS and CDR2 YFSETQ. CDR3 length: 20 amino acids. V dropped 0 bases and J dropped 0; count of bases not matched to a gene: 7. CDR3 sequence reads: CASSLGGQGASLSGANVLTF. The CDR3 DNA is TGCGCCAGCAGCTTGGGGGGACAGGGGGCGAGTCTCTCTGGGGCCAACGTCCTGACTTTC. Based on the CDR3 plus reference TRBV5-1 and TRBJ2-6, the full variable domain is KAGVTQTPRYLIKTRGQQVTLSCSPISGHRSVSWYQQTPGQGLQFLFEYFSETQRNKGNFPGRFSGRQFSNSRSEMNVSTLELGDSALYLCASSLGGQGASLSGANVLTFGAGSRLTVL.

V and J are TRBV2 and TRBJ1-6; 9 bases map to TRBD1. The CDR3 runs to 16 residues. Trimming at V came to 6 bases and at J to 10 bases, leaving 13 bases not matched to a gene. From germline, CDR1 is SNHLY and CDR2 FYNNEI. The CDR3 reads CASRSGPGQGYSPLHF. CDR3 DNA sequence: TGTGCCAGCAGAAGCGGGCCGGGACAGGGTTACTCACCCCTCCACTTT.

J is TRBJ1-2 and V is TRBV2; 10 positions agree with TRBD1. J was trimmed by 7 bases and V by 3 bases; bases with no gene match: 5. The CDR3 loop spans 14 amino acids. Germline V gene data show CDR1 as SNHLY and CDR2 as FYNNEI. CDR3 nucleotides: TGTGCCAGCAGTGATGACAGGGGGCCGAGTGGCTACACCTTC. Translated: CASSDDRGPSGYTF.

In the case of this clone: Relative to the germline gene, one junction end is altered; a read error may explain this. This sample includes further DNA sequences coding for the same CDR3. This chain uses TRBV7-8 with TRBJ2-7; unclear D gene. This CDR3 region has 15 residues. Germline V lookup: CDR1 SGHVS, CDR2 FQNEAQ. CDR3 nucleotide sequence: TGTGCCAGCAGCTTACAGCGTGGAGTCTCCTACGAGCAATACTTC. Its translation is CASSLQRGVSYEQYF.

This clone was seen only once. J is TRBJ1-6 and V is TRBV21-1; the table's D call, TRBD1, was not checked against the DNA. TRBV21-1 is marked as a pseudogene. This CDR3 comprises 14 residues. This CDR3 reads CASSNKGTDSPLHF. The DNA of the CDR3 is TGTGCCAGCAGCAATAAAGGGACAGACTCACCCCTCCACTTT.

The rearrangement uses TRBV11-2 and TRBJ2-5, with 11 bases fitting TRBD2. The CDR3 is made up of 15 amino acids. Germline V lookup: CDR1 SGHAT, CDR2 FQNNGV. Trimming cost V 5 bases and J 5 bases; bases outside gene matches: 7. As DNA, the CDR3 is TGTGCCAGCAGCCCTTTAGCGGGGGGGACGGAGACCCAGTACTTC. It codes for CASSPLAGGTETQYF.

The chain uses TRBV19 and TRBJ1-3; D perhaps matches TRBD1 (6 bases). Germline V gene data show CDR1 as LNHDA and CDR2 as SQIVND (reference sequence). V was cut by 9 bases and J by 4 bases, with 13 bases left in between. CDR3 size: 13 residues. The CDR3 loop is CASGGQGGNTIYF. The CDR3 DNA reads TGTGCCAGCGGGGGGCAGGGGGGAAACACCATATATTTT.

The chain recombines TRBV6-1 with TRBJ2-2; the match to TRBD1 covers 8 bases. The germline V gene has CDR1 MNHNS and CDR2 SASEGT. CDR3 length: 15 residues. The V gene end was trimmed by 6 bases and the J gene end by 1 base; junction bases not matched to a gene: 4. DNA of the CDR3: TGTGCCAGCAGATACGGACAGGGGAACACCGGGGAGCTGTTTTTT. This codes for CASRYGQGNTGELFF.